Here is one T cell receptor beta chain with its context. The data stem from a study of blood T cell repertoires in COVID-19. From germline, CDR1 is SGHRS and CDR2 YFSETQ. The ends lost 3 bases at V and 6 bases at J; junction bases unmatched: 10. The CDR3 is made up of 17 amino acids. Original data processing: From reference gene primer amplification, estimates of nucleated cell counts were derived. Measured with immunoSEQ multiplex PCR; TCRdb has only the in-frame clones, and not every one. Clone size and V and J calls were adopted from that table, with D and trimming inferred from the DNA. The table includes roughly 45,000 clones, over 85% detected once.

This sequence was found in a man aged 60 to 75 with COVID-19, enrolled during active disease. Sequences were obtained from peripheral blood. This rearrangement joins TRBV5-1 to TRBJ2-1; 12 bases map to TRBD2. The CDR3 protein is CASSSPTSGRSGNEQFF. In DNA form, the CDR3 reads TGCGCCAGCAGCTCACCCACTAGCGGGAGGAGCGGCAATGAGCAGTTCTTC.